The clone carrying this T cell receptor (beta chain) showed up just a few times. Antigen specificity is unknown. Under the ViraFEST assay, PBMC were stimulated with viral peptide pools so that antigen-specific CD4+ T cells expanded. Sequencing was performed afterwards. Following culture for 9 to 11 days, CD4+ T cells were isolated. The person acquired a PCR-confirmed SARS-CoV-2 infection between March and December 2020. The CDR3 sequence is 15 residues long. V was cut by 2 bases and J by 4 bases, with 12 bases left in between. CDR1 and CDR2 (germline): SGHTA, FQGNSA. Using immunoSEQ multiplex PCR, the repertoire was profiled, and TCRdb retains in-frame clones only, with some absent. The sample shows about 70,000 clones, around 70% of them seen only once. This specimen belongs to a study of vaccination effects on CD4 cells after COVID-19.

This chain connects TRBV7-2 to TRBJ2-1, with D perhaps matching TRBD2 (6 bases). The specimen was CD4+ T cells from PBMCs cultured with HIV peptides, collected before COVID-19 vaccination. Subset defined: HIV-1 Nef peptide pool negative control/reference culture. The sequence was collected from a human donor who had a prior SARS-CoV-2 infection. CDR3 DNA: TGTGCCAGCAGCTTAAGTAGCGGTTATTACAATGAGCAGTTCTTC. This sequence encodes CASSLSSGYYNEQFF.